Each of the 19 T cell receptor beta chains below was sequenced from the same sample in a study of blood T cell repertoires in COVID-19 (dated by TCRdb to between 2020 and 2021). Preparation of the library involved the immunoSEQ multiplex PCR assay. TCRdb took over this immuneACCESS table, retaining in-frame rearrangements with V and J assigned. Such tables are incomplete; in checked studies, under half of the missing clones stem from an unresolved V gene, and the remainder is unexplained. This sample holds about 240,000 clones; roughly 86% were observed only once. Approximately 2.8% of the sample goes to the ten largest clones. Sequencing was done on a sample of PBMCs or T cells enriched from blood (not recorded which). The source is a woman aged 25 to 39 with acute COVID-19.

The J gene is TRBJ2-7, the V gene TRBV11-2; no clear D gene. CDR1 SGHAT and CDR2 FQNNGV come from the germline V gene. This CDR3 has 12 amino acids. Trimming shortened V by 7 bases and J by 1 base, and 8 bases separated the two germline ends. The CDR3 coding sequence is TGTGCCAGCAACCCGGGTTCCTACGAGCAGTACTTC. As protein: CASNPGSYEQYF.

This chain connects TRBV10-2 to TRBJ2-5; D is uncertain. The germline CDR1 and CDR2 sequences are WSHSY and SAAADI. The germline V and J ends were trimmed by 11 bases and 5 bases, with 21 bases remaining between them. The CDR3 totals 14 residues. The CDR3 nucleotides are TGCGCCTCCCAACCCATCGAGGATCGGGAGACCCAGTACTTC. It encodes CASQPIEDRETQYF.

This clone was seen more than once but under ten times. The V gene is TRBV7-2, the J gene TRBJ1-2; D gene ambiguous. Per germline, CDR1 SGHTA and CDR2 FQGNSA. The CDR3 loop spans 17 amino acids. V was clipped by 5 bases and J by 0 bases, with 19 bases between them. Here the CDR3 DNA reads TGTGCCAGCAGCCACGACCGGGATGTGGGTGCTAACTATGGCTACACCTTC. Protein product: CASSHDRDVGANYGYTF.

This chain joins TRBV30 and TRBJ2-2, with unresolved D. Germline V CDR1 and CDR2: GTSNPN, SVGIG (reference sequence). Trimming removed 4 bases at V and 2 bases at J, with 11 bases between. This CDR3 spans 14 amino acids. The CDR3 here is CAWIRGINTGELFF. The CDR3 bases are TGTGCCTGGATAAGAGGCATTAACACCGGGGAGCTGTTTTTT. The variable domain in full, with the rest retrieved from reference TRBV30 and TRBJ2-2, is SQTIHQWPATLVQPVGSPLSLECTVEGTSNPNLYWYRQAAGRGLQLLFYSVGIGQISSEVPQNLSASRPQDRQFILSSKKLLLSDSGFYLCAWIRGINTGELFFGEGSRLTVL.

The chain employs TRBV4-1 and TRBJ1-4; no clear D gene. The germline V and J ends were trimmed by 3 bases and 5 bases, with 10 bases remaining between them. The CDR3 is made up of 14 amino acids. Germline V gene lookup returns CDR1 MGHRA and CDR2 YSYEKL. The CDR3 is CASSHTAINEKLFF. CDR3 coding DNA: TGCGCCAGCAGCCACACCGCGATAAATGAAAAACTGTTTTTT.

The chain has TRBV18 and TRBJ1-2, with TRBD1 identical over 9 bases. CDR1 KGHSH and CDR2 LQKENI come from the germline V gene. The V segment lost 5 bases and the J segment 5 bases; nucleotides outside the gene matches: 9. This CDR3 region has 15 residues. CDR3 nucleotide sequence: TGTGCCAGCTCATCGGGACAGGGAGGAGTTTATGGCTACACCTTC. As protein: CASSSGQGGVYGYTF.

This clone was seen only a few times. This chain links TRBV27 with TRBJ1-6; a weak D match, TRBD1 (6 bases). The CDR3 loop spans 14 amino acids. Trimming removed 2 bases from V and 4 bases from J, with 6 bases in between. Germline V gives CDR1 MNHEY, CDR2 SMNVEV (reference sequence). CDR3 in amino acids: CASSLQGYNSPLHF. In DNA form, the CDR3 reads TGTGCCAGCAGTTTACAGGGGTATAATTCACCCCTCCACTTT.

V is TRBV6-5 and J is TRBJ1-1, with TRBD1 matching over 9 bases. There are 15 residues in the CDR3. V dropped 6 bases and J dropped 6; count of bases not matched to a gene: 11. CDR1 is MNHEY and CDR2 is SVGAGI in the germline V gene. The CDR3 here is CASRPPTGGFAEAFF. DNA of the CDR3: TGTGCCAGCAGGCCCCCGACAGGGGGATTCGCTGAAGCTTTCTTT.

There are a few counts of this clone. V and J are TRBV5-4 and TRBJ2-7, with a tentative D call TRBD1 (5 bases). The germline gives CDR1 SGHNT, CDR2 YYREEE (reference sequence). Deletions cut 10 bases from V and 5 bases from J, with 16 bases between. CDR3 size: 12 residues. The CDR3 is CAWPMGQNEQYF. In nucleotides, the CDR3 is TGTGCCTGGCCCATGGGGCAAAACGAGCAGTACTTC.

This chain's CDR3 is CASSLGTARHTGELFF. CDR3 coding DNA: TGTGCCAGCAGCCTCGGGACAGCCAGGCACACCGGGGAGCTGTTTTTT. V and J are TRBV7-2 and TRBJ2-2; 7 bases are shared with TRBD1. This CDR3 contains 16 residues. Germline V gives CDR1 SGHTA, CDR2 FQGNSA. V lost 5 bases, J lost 3 bases, and 9 bases stayed unmatched.

V gene TRBV6-2 or TRBV6-3 combines with J gene TRBJ2-3, with 12 bases fitting TRBD2. This CDR3 spans 18 amino acids. Per the germline V gene, CDR1 is MNHEY and CDR2 is SVGEGT. Trimming took 5 bases from V and 0 from J; bases not matched to a gene: 9. The chain's CDR3 is CASSHLAGGPLSTDTQYF. The CDR3 DNA sequence: TGTGCCAGCAGTCACCTAGCGGGGGGGCCCCTGAGCACAGATACGCAGTATTTT.

The chain uses TRBV29-1 and TRBJ1-2; D not resolved. Trimming removed 4 bases at V and 3 bases at J, with 12 bases between. This CDR3 has 13 residues. Germline-derived CDR1 and CDR2 are SQVTM and ANQGSEA. DNA of the CDR3: TGCAGCGTTGCAACGGGAGATGACTATGGCTACACCTTC. The encoded protein is CSVATGDDYGYTF. Based on the CDR3 plus reference TRBV29-1 and TRBJ1-2, the full variable domain is SAVISQKPSRDICQRGTSLTIQCQVDSQVTMMFWYRQQPGQSLTLIATANQGSEATYESGFVIDKFPISRPNLTFSTLTVSNMSPEDSSIYLCSVATGDDYGYTFGSGTRLTVV.

DNA of the CDR3: TGCAGCGCTACATCAGGGGTTGGCACTGAAGCTTTCTTT. This sequence encodes CSATSGVGTEAFF. This chain links TRBV29-1 with TRBJ1-1, with D tentatively TRBD1 (6 bases). Germline V lookup: CDR1 SQVTM, CDR2 ANQGSEA. The CDR3 consists of 13 residues. V lost 7 bases and J lost 4, with 16 bases in between.

This clone turned up a few times. The chain couples TRBV5-1 to TRBJ2-4; 9 positions match TRBD1. V shed 4 bases, J shed 3 bases, and the junction held 14 bases outside the gene matches. This CDR3 contains 18 residues. Germline-derived CDR1 and CDR2 are SGHRS and YFSETQ. CDR3 sequence: CASSPLPTGGSGKNIQYF. Here the CDR3 DNA reads TGCGCCAGCAGCCCCCTCCCCACAGGGGGCTCGGGCAAAAACATTCAGTACTTC.

The V call is TRBV2, the J call TRBJ1-5; D unclear. The germline V and J ends were trimmed by 4 bases and 4 bases, with 11 bases remaining between them. Germline CDR1 reads SNHLY; CDR2 reads FYNNEI. The CDR3 length is 14 residues. CDR3 nucleotide sequence: TGTGCCAGCAGTGGGGAGGTAGGAAATCAGCCCCAGCATTTT. It translates to CASSGEVGNQPQHF.

There are a few counts of this clone. The chain joins TRBV7-9 to TRBJ1-2; D not certain. Between the trimmed V and J ends, which lost 6 bases and 0 bases, there was a span of 14 bases. The CDR3 is 15 residues long. The germline V gene has CDR1 SEHNR and CDR2 FQNEAQ (reference sequence). The CDR3 sequence is CASSRGIVANYGYTF. CDR3 nucleotide sequence: TGTGCCAGCAGTAGAGGAATTGTGGCTAACTATGGCTACACCTTC.

The CDR3, as DNA: TGTGCCAGCAGCCACCTAACTAGCGGACCCTACAATGAGCAGTTCTTC. Residues: CASSHLTSGPYNEQFF. The rearrangement joins TRBV7-2 to TRBJ2-1, with TRBD2 matching over 8 bases. The CDR3 covers 16 residues. The germline V gene has CDR1 SGHTA and CDR2 FQGNSA. Trimming cost V 5 bases and J 2 bases; bases outside gene matches: 8.

The DNA of the CDR3 is TGTGCCAGCAGCACGGGGTCGATGGGCAATCAGCCCCAGCATTTT. It is translated as CASSTGSMGNQPQHF. V usage is TRBV7-9 and J usage is TRBJ1-5, with D unresolved. Trimming removed 5 bases at V and 2 bases at J, with 13 bases between. This CDR3 is 15 amino acids long. CDR1 and CDR2 (germline): SEHNR, FQNEAQ (reference sequence).

This chain connects TRBV5-5 to TRBJ2-2, with 11 bases identical to TRBD1. The CDR3 length is 16 residues. The junction had 4 bases not matched to a gene; V was cut back by 4 bases and J by 2 bases. Germline V gene lookup returns CDR1 SGHKS and CDR2 YYEKEE (reference sequence). CDR3 DNA: TGTGCCAGCAGCCCGCGGACAGGGGGCAACACCGGGGAGCTGTTTTTT. Its translation is CASSPRTGGNTGELFF.